Shown below are 8 T cell receptor beta chains from a single sample sequenced in a study of CD8+CD57+ T cells in acquired aplastic anemia. The study profiled TCR beta VDJ and CDR3 using genomic DNA as template. TCRdb re-called the reads through MiXCR, storing one row per CDR3 protein. The data show around 180,000 distinct CDR3 sequences, less than 60% seen once. Sequenced patients had shown CD8+CD57+ cell expansion by flow cytometry. The sequenced sample consisted of sorted CD4+, CD8+, or CD8+CD57+ T cells (not recorded which) from PBMCs. These receptor sequences come from a human donor with aplastic anemia.

This clonotype was detected only a few times. Being one base from a much bigger clone, this may be a read error. The rearrangement joins TRBV12-3 or TRBV12-4 to TRBJ2-6, with D hard to call. This CDR3 contains 13 residues. V gave up 8 bases and J gave up 8 bases, with 13 bases separating them. This chain's CDR3 is CASGLGTSNVLTF. The CDR3 DNA reads as TGTGCCAGCGGTCTTGGAACCTCCAACGTCCTGACTTTC.

This clonotype was seen at least ten times. The V gene is TRBV3-1, the J gene TRBJ2-5, with D hard to call. Germline V lookup: CDR1 LGHDT, CDR2 YNNKEL (reference sequence). With 3 bases removed from V and 3 bases from J, the gap between germline ends came to 14 bases. This CDR3 has 15 amino acids. The CDR3 DNA sequence: TGTGCCAGCAGCCAGAACCATAGGACGGAAGAGACCCAGTACTTC. The encoded protein is CASSQNHRTEETQYF.

In its sample, this clonotype was seen many times. The V call is TRBV2, the J call TRBJ1-3; D unclear. The CDR3 contains 12 residues. With 6 bases removed from V and 0 bases from J, the gap between germline ends came to 3 bases. Germline V gene lookup returns CDR1 SNHLY and CDR2 FYNNEI. The DNA of the CDR3 is TGTGCCAGCAGGATCTCTGGAAACACCATATATTTT. Its protein is CASRISGNTIYF.

This clonotype was counted a single time. This chain connects TRBV7-9 to TRBJ1-6, with D hard to call. V gave up 2 bases and J gave up 6 bases, with 5 bases separating them. The CDR3 has 13 residues. Germline CDR1 is SEHNR and CDR2 is FQNEAQ (reference sequence). The CDR3: CASSLMTNSPLHF. CDR3 DNA sequence: TGTGCCAGCAGCTTAATGACTAATTCACCCCTCCACTTT.

The chain links TRBV11-2 to TRBJ2-3; D might be TRBD2 (7 bases). Germline assignment: CDR1 SGHAT and CDR2 FQNNGV. V was cut by 4 bases and J by 2 bases, with 16 bases left in between. The CDR3 loop spans 16 amino acids. Here the CDR3 reads CASSSGERDHTDTQYF. The CDR3 nucleotides are TGTGCCAGCAGCTCAGGGGAGCGGGACCACACAGATACGCAGTATTTT. Variable domain in full (rest from reference TRBV11-2 and TRBJ2-3): EAGVAQSPRYKIIEKRQSVAFWCNPISGHATLYWYQQILGQGPKLLIQFQNNGVVDDSQLPKDRFSAERLKGVDSTLKIQPAKLEDSAVYLCASSSGERDHTDTQYFGPGTRLTVL.

J is TRBJ2-7 and V is TRBV9; possibly TRBD1 for D (6 bases). The germline CDR1 and CDR2 sequences are SGDLS and YYNGEE. The CDR3 is 14 amino acids. Deletions cut 0 bases from V and 4 bases from J, with 11 bases between. The chain's CDR3 is CASSVAPDRYEQYF. The CDR3 DNA follows: TGTGCCAGCAGCGTAGCTCCAGACAGGTACGAGCAGTACTTC.

This clonotype was seen many times. V usage is TRBV11-2 and J usage is TRBJ2-5; 10 nucleotides match TRBD1. Germline trimming cut 4 bases from V and 4 bases from J; bases unmatched to any gene: 3. There are 14 residues in the CDR3. Germline values: CDR1 SGHAT, CDR2 FQNNGV. The CDR3 DNA sequence: TGTGCCAGCAGCTCAGACAGGGGGCGAGAGACCCAGTACTTC. It translates to CASSSDRGRETQYF.

The chain links TRBV7-9 to TRBJ1-4; 7 nucleotides line up with TRBD1. CDR1 is SEHNR, CDR2 FQNEAQ, per germline (reference sequence). The junction had 7 bases not matched to a gene; V was cut back by 5 bases and J by 4 bases. The CDR3 is 15 amino acids. CDR3 protein: CASSPGTASNEKLFF. The DNA for the CDR3 is TGTGCCAGCAGCCCAGGGACAGCCAGTAATGAAAAACTGTTTTTT.